This passage covers 27 T cell receptor beta chains from one sample sequenced in a study of cytomegalovirus exposure and HLA in healthy donors (TCRdb year 2017). The library was generated by the immunoSEQ multiplex PCR assay. Drawn from immuneACCESS, this table holds only the in-frame rearrangements with V and J called that TCRdb kept. Clones are partly lost; checked studies trace under half to an unresolved V gene and leave the rest unexplained. The table for this sample lists 150,000 to 200,000 clones; about 83% of them were counted only once. More than 1.1% of the sample is held by the ten biggest clonotypes. The material sequenced was PBMCs. These receptors came from a young woman in good health and CMV-seronegative.

This sequence joins TRBV12-5 and TRBJ1-6; 7 nucleotides agree with TRBD1. Germline values: CDR1 LGHNT, CDR2 FRNRAP. The CDR3 extends over 17 amino acids. The V segment lost 6 bases and the J segment 7 bases; nucleotides outside the gene matches: 15. The CDR3, as DNA: TGTGCTAGTGGCCTAAATCCGGGACAGCCGCTAAATTCACCCCTCCACTTT. Amino acids: CASGLNPGQPLNSPLHF.

The rearrangement uses TRBV7-9 and TRBJ1-2; maybe TRBD1 (6 bases). Germline lookup yields CDR1 SEHNR and CDR2 FQNEAQ (reference sequence). CDR3 length equals 14 residues. V was clipped by 5 bases and J by 7 bases, with 17 bases between them. The CDR3 DNA is TGTGCCAGCAGCCGCATACAGGGCGCCGGTGGCTACACCTTC. This encodes CASSRIQGAGGYTF. Full variable domain (outside the CDR3, taken from reference TRBV7-9 and TRBJ1-2): DTGVSQNPRHKITKRGQNVTFRCDPISEHNRLYWYRQTLGQGPEFLTYFQNEAQLEKSRLLSDRFSAERPKGSFSTLEIQRTEQGDSAMYLCASSRIQGAGGYTFGSGTRLTVV.

The V gene is TRBV7-9, the J gene TRBJ2-7; TRBD2 matches 7 bases. The CDR3 covers 15 residues. CDR1 and CDR2 from the germline V gene are SEHNR and FQNEAQ (reference sequence). V lost 4 bases and J lost 0; bases outside the gene matches: 6. Written as DNA, the CDR3 is TGTGCCAGCAGCTCCTCCCGGGACTACTCCTACGAGCAGTACTTC. It is translated as CASSSSRDYSYEQYF.

This clone was seen only a few times. The V gene is TRBV6-4, the J gene TRBJ2-2, with unresolved D. This CDR3 contains 14 residues. V was clipped by 2 bases and J by 4 bases, with 8 bases between them. In germline, CDR1 is MRHNA, CDR2 SNTAGT. The CDR3 DNA follows: TGTGCCAGCAGTGACGTCAGTTCCACCGGGGAGCTGTTTTTT. Its translation is CASSDVSSTGELFF.

V is TRBV10-1 and J is TRBJ2-1; tentative D call: TRBD1 (5 bases). Trimming shortened V by 0 bases and J by 7 bases, and 19 bases separated the two germline ends. Germline V CDR1 and CDR2: WNHNN, SYGVQD (reference sequence). The CDR3 extends over 17 amino acids. CDR3 amino acids: CASSESVVGPHGNEQFF. The CDR3 bases are TGCGCCAGCAGTGAGTCGGTTGTGGGGCCACATGGGAATGAGCAGTTCTTC.

The chain joins TRBV19 to TRBJ1-2; D unclear. Germline CDR1 is LNHDA and CDR2 is SQIVND (reference sequence). CDR3 length equals 14 residues. Trimming stripped 7 bases from V and 2 bases from J, with 14 bases between. DNA of the CDR3: TGTGCCAGTACCCTGACTGGCAGCAACTATGGCTACACCTTC. Translation: CASTLTGSNYGYTF.

This clone was counted between two and nine times. The chain joins TRBV4-1 to TRBJ2-3, with D maybe TRBD1 (5 bases). In germline, CDR1 is MGHRA, CDR2 YSYEKL. This CDR3 is 17 amino acids long. The V and J ends lost 0 bases and 0 bases respectively, with 13 bases between them. The CDR3 spells CASSQDRGTFSTDTQYF. The CDR3 nucleotides are TGCGCCAGCAGCCAAGATAGGGGAACCTTCAGCACAGATACGCAGTATTTT.

The chain uses TRBV18 and TRBJ1-1; TRBD1 might be the D (6 bases). The CDR3 is made up of 17 amino acids. The germline gives CDR1 KGHSH, CDR2 LQKENI. V was clipped by 5 bases and J by 5 bases, with 24 bases between them. The CDR3 nucleotides read TGTGCCAGCTCAAAGGATTCAGGGAGGGGGTTTCAGACTGAAGCTTTCTTT. This gives the protein CASSKDSGRGFQTEAFF.

The V and J genes are TRBV5-1 and TRBJ2-7, with D possibly being TRBD1 (6 bases). This CDR3 comprises 12 residues. The germline CDR1 and CDR2 sequences are SGHRS and YFSETQ. The V end was cut by 5 bases, the J end by 1 base, with 7 bases between. This CDR3 is CASRQGSYEQYF. The CDR3 DNA is TGCGCCAGCAGACAGGGATCCTACGAGCAGTACTTC.

This clone was observed a few times. This chain joins TRBV9 and TRBJ1-1; 7 positions agree with TRBD1. Germline CDR1 reads SGDLS; CDR2 reads YYNGEE. CDR3 length: 14 amino acids. Trimming cost V 0 bases and J 10 bases; bases outside gene matches: 9. CDR3 sequence (DNA): TGTGCCAGCAGCGTAGAGCCGCGACAGGGTGGAGCTTTCTTT. It translates to CASSVEPRQGGAFF.

This chain connects TRBV14 to TRBJ1-1; tentatively, D is TRBD1 (5 bases). The CDR3 length is 14 residues. Trimming took off 1 base at V and 5 bases at J, with 11 bases between the two ends. CDR1 and CDR2 (germline): SGHDN, FVKESK. Here the CDR3 DNA reads TGTGCCAGCAGCCAAGTTGGGAAGGGGACTGAAGCTTTCTTT. Encoded protein: CASSQVGKGTEAFF.

The chain is built from TRBV7-2 and TRBJ2-3; 11 bases line up with TRBD2. Germline CDR1 is SGHTA and CDR2 is FQGNSA. The CDR3 runs 15 residues. V shed 7 bases and J 7 bases; nucleotides not matched to a gene: 10. CDR3: CASNQVAGGPHTQYF. The CDR3 DNA sequence: TGTGCCAGCAACCAGGTAGCGGGGGGGCCTCATACGCAGTATTTT.

The rearrangement joins TRBV15 to TRBJ1-5; D remains ambiguous. Germline CDR1 LNHNV, CDR2 YYDKDF (reference sequence). The CDR3 runs to 16 residues. The V end was cut by 3 bases, the J end by 10 bases, with 22 bases between. CDR3 region: CATSRGASTEGRPQHF. The DNA of the CDR3 is TGTGCCACCAGCAGGGGAGCAAGCACCGAAGGTCGCCCCCAGCATTTT.

This rearrangement joins TRBV5-1 to TRBJ2-7; perhaps TRBD2 as D (5 bases). From germline, CDR1 is SGHRS and CDR2 YFSETQ. The CDR3 covers 15 residues. The V gene lost 2 bases and the J gene lost 3 bases, with 15 bases spanning the gap. In DNA form, the CDR3 reads TGCGCCAGCAGCTTAAGGGTCTTACGGGGCTACGAGCAGTACTTC. Encoded protein: CASSLRVLRGYEQYF.

The CDR3 region is CASSLDRTSPLHF. For the CDR3, the DNA is TGTGCCAGCTCCTTGGACAGGACTTCACCCCTCCACTTT. V and J are TRBV18 and TRBJ1-6; 7 positions match TRBD1. Looked up from germline, CDR1 is KGHSH and CDR2 is LQKENI. The CDR3 is made up of 13 amino acids. Losses at the gene ends were 6 bases for V and 9 bases for J; bases not matched to a gene: 5.

The chain links TRBV7-9 to TRBJ2-5; maybe TRBD1 (5 bases). CDR3 size: 16 residues. V was shortened by 5 bases and J by 5 bases, with 21 bases between the two germline ends. Looked up from germline, CDR1 is SEHNR and CDR2 is FQNEAQ (reference sequence). Here the CDR3 DNA reads TGTGCCAGCAGCCCGTGGACATCGAGGCTTGGGGAGACCCAGTACTTC. Translating it yields CASSPWTSRLGETQYF.

The chain has TRBV7-6 and TRBJ2-5; 13 positions agree with TRBD2. Germline CDR1 is SGHVS and CDR2 is FNYEAQ. After removal of 4 bases from V and 2 bases from J, the junction contained 7 bases not matched to a gene. CDR3 size: 17 residues. CDR3 region: CASSSGLAGSSQETQYF. CDR3 DNA sequence: TGTGCCAGCAGCTCGGGACTAGCGGGATCCTCACAAGAGACCCAGTACTTC.

The chain is built from TRBV5-4 and TRBJ2-7; 11 nucleotides agree with TRBD2. CDR1 SGHNT and CDR2 YYREEE come from the germline V gene (reference sequence). V was pared by 2 bases and J by 0 bases, with 1 base of the junction left unmatched. The CDR3 has 15 residues. CDR3 in amino acids: CASSFSGRVSYEQYF. CDR3 bases: TGTGCCAGCAGCTTTAGCGGGAGGGTCTCCTACGAGCAGTACTTC. Using reference TRBV5-4 and TRBJ2-7 for the parts outside the CDR3, the full variable domain is ETGVTQSPTHLIKTRGQQVTLRCSSQSGHNTVSWYQQALGQGPQFIFQYYREEENGRGNFPPRFSGLQFPNYSSELNVNALELDDSALYLCASSFSGRVSYEQYFGPGTRLTVT.

The chain employs TRBV21-1 and TRBJ1-5; the table's D call, TRBD1, was not checked against the DNA. TRBV21-1 is a pseudogene. This CDR3 is 19 amino acids long. CDR3 bases: TGTGCCAGCAGCCGAGGGGGCCATGGGATATCCATAAGCAATCAGCCCCAGCATTTT. Protein product: CASSRGGHGISISNQPQHF.

This rearrangement joins TRBV27 to TRBJ2-7; 7 bases map to TRBD1. Germline-derived CDR1 and CDR2 are MNHEY and SMNVEV (reference sequence). There are 15 residues in the CDR3. V lost 5 bases, J lost 2 bases, and 9 bases stayed unmatched. The CDR3 DNA reads as TGTGCCAGCAGTCCCTGGACAGGTGGGACCTACGAGCAGTACTTC. Its translation is CASSPWTGGTYEQYF.

J is TRBJ1-5 and V is TRBV2; D possibly corresponds to TRBD1 (5 bases). Trimming pared 7 bases from V and 7 bases from J, leaving 14 bases between. The CDR3 extends over 13 amino acids. The germline gives CDR1 SNHLY, CDR2 FYNNEI. The CDR3 DNA reads as TGTGCCAGCATACAGGAGGAGGGCCAGCCCCAGCATTTT. As protein: CASIQEEGQPQHF.

J is TRBJ1-4 and V is TRBV6-6; D gene ambiguous. CDR1 and CDR2 from the germline V gene are MNHNY and SVGAGI (reference sequence). CDR3 length equals 13 residues. Trimming took off 2 bases at V and 6 bases at J, with 7 bases between the two ends. Here the CDR3 DNA reads TGTGCCAGCAGTTACAGCTTTCATGAAAAACTGTTTTTT. Amino acid sequence: CASSYSFHEKLFF.

The gene calls are TRBV6-1 and TRBJ1-4, with 8 bases lining up with TRBD1. CDR1 is MNHNS and CDR2 is SASEGT in the germline V gene. V dropped 4 bases and J dropped 13; count of bases not matched to a gene: 14. This CDR3 spans 15 amino acids. The CDR3 nucleotides are TGTGCCAGCAGTGTCTCCGGGACAGGAGGGTTACGACTGTTTTTT. This codes for CASSVSGTGGLRLFF.

The CDR3 DNA is TGTGCCAGCGGCCGCTGGGGCTCAGATACGCAGTATTTT. Protein sequence: CASGRWGSDTQYF. This rearrangement joins TRBV2 to TRBJ2-3; D is perhaps TRBD1 (5 bases). V was cut by 8 bases and J by 4 bases, with 13 bases left in between. CDR3 length: 13 residues. Per the germline V gene, CDR1 is SNHLY and CDR2 is FYNNEI. The entire variable domain, with the rest obtained from reference TRBV2 and TRBJ2-3, is as follows: EPEVTQTPSHQVTQMGQEVILRCVPISNHLYFYWYRQILGQKVEFLVSFYNNEISEKSEIFDDQFSVERPDGSNFTLKIRSTKLEDSAMYFCASGRWGSDTQYFGPGTRLTVL.

The CDR3 is CASSRDQRDRGPGELFF. CDR3 nucleotides: TGTGCCAGCAGCCGGGACCAACGGGACAGGGGTCCCGGGGAGCTGTTTTTT. The rearrangement uses TRBV5-4 and TRBJ2-2, with TRBD1 matching 10 bases. In germline, CDR1 is SGHNT, CDR2 YYREEE (reference sequence). The CDR3 is 17 residues long. V shed 4 bases and J 6 bases; nucleotides not matched to a gene: 12.

The J gene is TRBJ2-1, the V gene TRBV7-3; 9 bases map to TRBD1. This CDR3 has 14 residues. Germline V gene data show CDR1 as SGHTA and CDR2 as FQGTGA. V trimming: 5 bases; J trimming: 9 bases; junction bases outside the gene matches: 8. This chain's CDR3 is CASSLLQGASEQFF. The CDR3 nucleotides read TGTGCCAGCAGCCTACTACAGGGGGCAAGTGAGCAGTTCTTC.

This clone was seen a handful of times. The chain joins TRBV6-6 to TRBJ2-2; D is perhaps TRBD1 (6 bases). CDR3 length equals 15 residues. Per the germline V gene, CDR1 is MNHNY and CDR2 is SVGAGI (reference sequence). Trimming cost V 4 bases and J 1 base, with 10 bases left between them. This CDR3 is CASSSQGLNTGELFF. The DNA for the CDR3 is TGTGCCAGCAGTTCCCAGGGGCTGAACACCGGGGAGCTGTTTTTT.